The 6 T cell receptor beta chains in this list originate from one sample, sequenced in a study of OX40 agonist ivuxolimab in advanced cancers. The assay was immunoSEQ multiplex PCR, and TCRdb's table has in-frame clones only and misses some. The sample has some 74,000 clones, around 91% seen once. Source: CD4+ or CD8+ T cells sorted from blood, taken in a trial of the OX40 agonist ivuxolimab. These receptors were taken from an adult with an advanced solid tumor such as melanoma, head and neck, liver or kidney cancer.

The CDR3 DNA reads as TGTGCCAGCAGGTCTAGCGGGGGGGCCGGCGAGCAGTACGTC. Its translation is CASRSSGGAGEQYV. The genes are TRBV28 and TRBJ2-7, with 12 positions matching TRBD2. Trimming at V came to 6 bases and at J to 6 bases, leaving 6 bases not matched to a gene. Germline CDR1 MDHEN, CDR2 SYDVKM. The CDR3 sequence is 14 residues long.

In DNA form, the CDR3 reads TGTGCCAGCATTAATTCACCCCTCCACTTT. The encoded protein is CASINSPLHF. The V call is TRBV6-4, the J call TRBJ1-6; D is unclear. V lost 7 bases and J 6 bases, leaving 1 base between the germline ends. Germline V gene sequence: CDR1 MRHNA, CDR2 SNTAGT. The CDR3 totals 10 residues.

The rearrangement links TRBV10-3 to TRBJ1-5, with 7 bases aligning to TRBD1. Per the germline V gene, CDR1 is ENHRY and CDR2 is SYGVKD. The trim removed 6 bases at V and 6 bases at J, leaving 8 bases unmatched. The CDR3 spans 14 residues. CDR3 nucleotides: TGTGCCATCAGCAGGGACAGTCTATTTCAGCCCCAGCATTTT. Residues: CAISRDSLFQPQHF.

J is TRBJ1-2 and V is TRBV4-1; D unclear. V dropped 0 bases and J dropped 3 bases, with 8 bases sitting between them. This CDR3 has 14 amino acids. CDR1 and CDR2 from the germline V gene are MGHRA and YSYEKL. CDR3 sequence: CASSQESKHYGYTF. The CDR3 bases are TGCGCCAGCAGCCAAGAATCCAAACACTATGGCTACACCTTC.

About this clone itself: A junction end diverges from the germline sequence, so it may reflect a read error. The V gene is TRBV18, the J gene TRBJ2-2; a weak D match, TRBD2 (5 bases). The V gene's germline CDR1 is KGHSH and CDR2 LQKENI. The CDR3 is made up of 14 amino acids. The DNA for the CDR3 is TGTGCCAGCTCCCCACTCGGAGGCACCGGGGAGCTGTTTTTT. Protein sequence: CASSPLGGTGELFF.

The CDR3 spells CASSLVSLAGGRRETQYF. The CDR3 DNA sequence: TGTGCCAGCAGCTTGGTTTCACTAGCGGGGGGGCGGAGAGAGACCCAGTACTTC. The J gene is TRBJ2-5, the V gene TRBV5-4; the match to TRBD2 covers 13 bases. CDR1 is SGHNT and CDR2 is YYREEE in the germline V gene (reference sequence). After removal of 0 bases from V and 4 bases from J, the junction contained 9 bases not matched to a gene. The CDR3 extends over 18 amino acids.